A single sample is the source of the 14 T cell receptor beta chains below, sequenced in a study of T cell responses to AZD1222 COVID-19 vaccine. The method was immunoSEQ multiplex PCR; TCRdb's version includes in-frame clones alone and lacks a portion of them. This sample has 57,000 or so clones, with more than 70% found just once. Source: peripheral blood, taken on day 0 of MenACWY control vaccination. The receptors originated from an adult in good health.

The chain joins TRBV3-1 (or the pseudogene TRBV3-2) to TRBJ1-4; 8 bases map to TRBD1. Trimming removed 4 bases from V and 1 base from J; junction bases left unmatched: 11. This CDR3 has 18 residues. Germline V CDR1 and CDR2: LGHDT, YNNKEL (reference sequence). CDR3 nucleotide sequence: TGTGCCAGCAGCCCGAGGGCCCTCGACAGGGGAACTAATGAAAAACTGTTTTTT. Its translation is CASSPRALDRGTNEKLFF.

The rearrangement joins TRBV7-9 to TRBJ1-6; D uncertain. Germline V gene sequence: CDR1 SEHNR, CDR2 FQNEAQ (reference sequence). Between the trimmed V and J ends, which lost 5 bases and 14 bases, there was a span of 10 bases. The length of the CDR3 is 11 residues. The CDR3 reads CASSPLEALHF. CDR3 nucleotides: TGTGCCAGCAGCCCCCTCGAGGCCCTCCACTTT. Full variable domain (outside the CDR3, taken from reference TRBV7-9 and TRBJ1-6): DTGVSQNPRHKITKRGQNVTFRCDPISEHNRLYWYRQTLGQGPEFLTYFQNEAQLEKSRLLSDRFSAERPKGSFSTLEIQRTEQGDSAMYLCASSPLEALHFGNGTRLTVT.

The V gene is TRBV28, the J gene TRBJ1-2, with D perhaps matching TRBD1 (6 bases). The CDR3 has 15 amino acids. Trimming left V 8 bases short and J 3 bases short, with 19 bases between. From germline, CDR1 is MDHEN and CDR2 SYDVKM. CDR3 coding DNA: TGTGCCAGCGCTCGGAACAGGGCTCAAGACTATGGCTACACCTTC. Translation gives CASARNRAQDYGYTF.

The chain links TRBV12-3 or TRBV12-4 to TRBJ1-5; possibly TRBD1 for D (6 bases). Trimming left V 5 bases short and J 11 bases short, with 13 bases between. The CDR3 spans 12 residues. CDR3 sequence reads: CASSADSWSQHF. The CDR3 DNA sequence: TGTGCCAGCAGTGCGGACAGTTGGTCCCAGCATTTT.

The V call is TRBV3-1 (or the pseudogene TRBV3-2), the J call TRBJ1-4; D may be TRBD1 (6 bases). This CDR3 has 16 amino acids. The V end lost 1 base, the J end lost 2 bases, and 11 bases lay between the germline ends. Germline CDR1 and CDR2: LGHDT and YNNKEL (reference sequence). In nucleotides, the CDR3 is TGTGCCAGCAGCCAAGCGGGGGCGGATACTAATGAAAAACTGTTTTTT. This codes for CASSQAGADTNEKLFF.

The chain links TRBV5-4 to TRBJ1-1; D is ambiguous. V was trimmed by 0 bases and J by 1 base, leaving 7 bases between them. Germline V gene data show CDR1 as SGHNT and CDR2 as YYREEE (reference sequence). CDR3 length: 14 residues. The CDR3 sequence is CASSLANSNTEAFF. DNA for the CDR3: TGTGCCAGCAGCTTGGCTAATTCGAACACTGAAGCTTTCTTT.

By share, this clone ranks as medium-sized. The rearrangement links TRBV29-1 to TRBJ2-2; maybe TRBD1 (6 bases). Per the germline V gene, CDR1 is SQVTM and CDR2 is ANQGSEA. The V end was cut by 7 bases, the J end by 7 bases, with 16 bases between. The CDR3 has 13 residues. This CDR3 reads CSGVQGEVGELFF. The CDR3 bases are TGCAGCGGTGTACAGGGTGAGGTCGGGGAGCTGTTTTTT.

This clone appeared a single time. The genes are TRBV7-6 and TRBJ2-1, with TRBD1 matching over 8 bases. This CDR3 contains 15 residues. Germline trimming cut 5 bases from V and 1 base from J; bases unmatched to any gene: 4. CDR1 is SGHVS, CDR2 FNYEAQ, per germline. The CDR3 loop is CASSPTGGSYNEQFF. For the CDR3, the DNA is TGTGCCAGCAGCCCTACAGGGGGGTCCTACAATGAGCAGTTCTTC.

The J gene is TRBJ2-1, the V gene TRBV28; D is perhaps TRBD2 (5 bases). V was pared by 3 bases and J by 0 bases, with 15 bases between. There are 17 residues in the CDR3. Germline V gene sequence: CDR1 MDHEN, CDR2 SYDVKM. The CDR3 spells CASSLLEGANSYNEQFF. In nucleotides, the CDR3 is TGTGCCAGCAGTTTGCTCGAGGGCGCTAACTCCTACAATGAGCAGTTCTTC.

This clone was seen just once. The V call is TRBV28, the J call TRBJ1-2; D possibly corresponds to TRBD1 (5 bases). Germline values: CDR1 MDHEN, CDR2 SYDVKM. V lost 4 bases, J lost 4 bases, and 16 bases lay in between. The CDR3 totals 15 residues. CDR3 DNA: TGTGCCAGCAGTTCCCCGGGACCTAATCTCTATGGCTACACCTTC. Residues: CASSSPGPNLYGYTF.

The V and J genes are TRBV28 and TRBJ2-1; 12 bases are shared with TRBD2. The CDR3 spans 15 residues. Germline V CDR1 and CDR2: MDHEN, SYDVKM. V was pared by 4 bases and J by 9 bases, with 7 bases of the junction left unmatched. For the CDR3, the DNA is TGTGCCAGCAGTTACCTAGCGGGAGGGCCCGGTGAGCAGTTCTTC. This translates into CASSYLAGGPGEQFF.

Concerning this clone itself: Additional DNA sequences in this sample encode the identical CDR3. The chain recombines TRBV4-3 with TRBJ2-3; TRBD2 agrees at 10 bases. Germline trimming cut 2 bases from V and 5 bases from J; bases unmatched to any gene: 13. Germline loops: CDR1 LGHNA, CDR2 YSLEER. The CDR3 extends over 18 amino acids. In DNA, the CDR3 is TGCGCCAGCAGCCAAAGCCCTCCCCTAGCGGGGGCAAAAGATACGCAGTATTTT. This translates into CASSQSPPLAGAKDTQYF.

The chain is built from TRBV18 and TRBJ1-6; D is perhaps TRBD1 (5 bases). The V end was cut by 2 bases, the J end by 8 bases, with 16 bases between. Germline CDR1 KGHSH, CDR2 LQKENI. The CDR3 totals 16 residues. The CDR3 nucleotides read TGTGCCAGCTCACCATTGGCAGGGAGAGGTGATTCACCCCTCCACTTT. This sequence encodes CASSPLAGRGDSPLHF.

The V gene is TRBV30, the J gene TRBJ2-6, with TRBD1 identical over 7 bases. The germline V gene encodes CDR1 GTSNPN and CDR2 SVGIG (reference sequence). The V and J ends lost 8 bases and 0 bases, in that order; junction bases with no gene match: 13. This CDR3 is 17 amino acids long. Here the CDR3 reads CAQARDRVSSGANVLTF. Written as DNA, the CDR3 is TGTGCCCAGGCCCGGGACAGAGTTTCCTCTGGGGCCAACGTCCTGACTTTC.